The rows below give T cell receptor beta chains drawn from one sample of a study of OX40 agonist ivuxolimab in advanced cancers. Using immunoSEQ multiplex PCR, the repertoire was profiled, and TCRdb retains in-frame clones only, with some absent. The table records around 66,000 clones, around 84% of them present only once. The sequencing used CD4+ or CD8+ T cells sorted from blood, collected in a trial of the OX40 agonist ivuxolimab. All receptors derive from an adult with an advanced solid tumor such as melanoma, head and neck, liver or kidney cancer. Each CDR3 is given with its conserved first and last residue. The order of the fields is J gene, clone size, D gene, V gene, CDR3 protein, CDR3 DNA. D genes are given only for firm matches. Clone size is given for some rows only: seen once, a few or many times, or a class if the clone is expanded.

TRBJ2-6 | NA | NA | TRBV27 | CASRIHSGANVLTF | TGTGCCAGCAGGATACATAGTGGGGCCAACGTCCTGACTTTC
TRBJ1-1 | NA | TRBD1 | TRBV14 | CASSQARQGPVTEAFF | TGTGCCAGCAGCCAGGCCCGACAGGGGCCGGTCACTGAAGCTTTCTTT
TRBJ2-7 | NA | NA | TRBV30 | CARSQWDGYEQYF | TGTGCCAGAAGTCAGTGGGACGGATACGAGCAGTACTTC
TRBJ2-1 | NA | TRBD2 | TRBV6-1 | CASSEALAGPYNEQFF | TGTGCCAGCAGTGAAGCTTTAGCGGGGCCTTACAATGAGCAGTTCTTC
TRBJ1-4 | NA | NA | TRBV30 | CAWGTRLAEKLFF | TGTGCCTGGGGGACCCGGCTTGCAGAAAAACTGTTTTTT
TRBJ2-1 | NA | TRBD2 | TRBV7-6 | CASSFGTRIDNEQFF | TGTGCCAGCAGCTTCGGGACTAGGATCGACAATGAGCAGTTCTTC
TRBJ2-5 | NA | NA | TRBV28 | CASSSTIRTQYF | TGTGCCAGCAGTTCCACTATCCGGACCCAGTACTTC
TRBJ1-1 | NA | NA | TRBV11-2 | CASSRGLPMGTEAFF | TGTGCCAGCAGCCGGGGACTCCCAATGGGCACTGAAGCTTTCTTT
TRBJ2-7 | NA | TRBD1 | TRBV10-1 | CASSEGTGGGEQYF | TGCGCCAGCAGTGAGGGGACAGGTGGGGGCGAGCAGTACTTC
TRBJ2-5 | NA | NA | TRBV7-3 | CASSLTGGNQETQYF | TGTGCCAGCAGCTTAACGGGTGGGAATCAAGAGACCCAGTACTTC
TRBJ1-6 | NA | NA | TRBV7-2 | CASSLGGSYNSPLHF | TGTGCCAGCAGCCTCGGAGGATCCTATAATTCACCCCTCCACTTT
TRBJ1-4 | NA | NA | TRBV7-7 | CASSNGAGEKLFF | TGTGCCAGCAGCAACGGAGCGGGGGAAAAACTGTTTTTT
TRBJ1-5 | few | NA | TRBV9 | CASSVGPIQPQHF | TGTGCCAGCAGCGTAGGTCCCATTCAGCCCCAGCATTTT
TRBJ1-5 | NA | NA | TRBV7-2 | CASSLRSNQPQHF | TGTGCCAGCAGCTTAAGGAGCAATCAGCCCCAGCATTTT
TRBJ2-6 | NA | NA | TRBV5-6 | CASSLPGAGANVLTF | TGTGCCAGCAGCTTGCCGGGGGCTGGGGCCAACGTCCTGACTTTC
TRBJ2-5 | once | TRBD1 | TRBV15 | CATSRDRGGKTQYF | TGTGCCACCAGCAGGGACAGGGGTGGTAAGACCCAGTACTTC
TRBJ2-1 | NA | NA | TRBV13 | CASSFPPRNEQFF | TGTGCCAGCAGCTTCCCCCCAAGGAATGAGCAGTTCTTC
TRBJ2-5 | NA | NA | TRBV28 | CASRPNGKTQYF | TGTGCCAGCAGGCCCAATGGGAAGACCCAGTACTTC
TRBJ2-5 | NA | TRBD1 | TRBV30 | CASSGDRQETQYF | TGTGCCTCTTCGGGGGACAGGCAAGAGACCCAGTACTTC
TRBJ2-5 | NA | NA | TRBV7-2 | CASSLYGGPGTQYF | TGTGCCAGCAGCTTATACGGGGGGCCGGGGACCCAGTACTTC
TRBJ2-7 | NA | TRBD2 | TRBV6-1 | CASTERGISYEQYF | TGTGCCAGCACCGAGCGGGGTATCTCCTACGAGCAGTACTTC
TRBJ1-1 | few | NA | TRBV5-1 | CASSRTQMNTEAFF | TGCGCCAGCAGCCGGACACAAATGAACACTGAAGCTTTCTTT
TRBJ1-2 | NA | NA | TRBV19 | CASIPTGPKAGYGYTF | TGTGCCAGTATTCCCACAGGTCCTAAAGCGGGCTATGGCTACACCTTC
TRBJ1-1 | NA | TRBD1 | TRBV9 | CASSEASGTGGGTEAFF | TGTGCCAGCAGCGAGGCGTCCGGGACAGGAGGGGGCACTGAAGCTTTCTTT